The next 4 T cell receptor beta chains were all read from a single sample in a study of OX40 agonist ivuxolimab in advanced cancers. Assay: immunoSEQ multiplex PCR; the TCRdb copy retains only in-frame clones and omits some. The sample shows 30,000 to 40,000 clones, more than 65% of them seen only once. Sequences were derived from CD4+ or CD8+ T cells sorted from blood, sampled in a trial of the OX40 agonist ivuxolimab. Receptors originate from an adult with an advanced solid tumor such as melanoma, head and neck, liver or kidney cancer.

The V call is TRBV2, the J call TRBJ2-1, with D possibly being TRBD2 (5 bases). Trimming shortened V by 11 bases and J by 2 bases, and 13 bases separated the two germline ends. CDR3 length equals 13 residues. Germline V gives CDR1 SNHLY, CDR2 FYNNEI. The CDR3, as DNA: TGTGCCTGTTCTACTAGGACCTACAATGAGCAGTTCTTC. Its protein product is CACSTRTYNEQFF.

This clone has just a few counts. V and J are TRBV6-1 and TRBJ2-7, with D possibly TRBD2 on 6 matching bases. The germline V gene encodes CDR1 MNHNS and CDR2 SASEGT. CDR3 length: 13 residues. The germline V and J ends were trimmed by 8 bases and 6 bases, with 17 bases remaining between them. The CDR3 loop is CASGDAWRGEQYF. The CDR3 DNA follows: TGTGCCAGCGGGGACGCCTGGAGGGGCGAGCAGTACTTC.

This rearrangement joins TRBV6-1 to TRBJ1-3; TRBD1 might be the D (5 bases). The CDR3 spans 15 residues. V dropped 4 bases and J dropped 4 bases, with 14 bases sitting between them. Germline loops: CDR1 MNHNS, CDR2 SASEGT. The chain's CDR3 is CASSGQGYIGNTIYF. CDR3 sequence (DNA): TGTGCCAGCAGTGGGCAGGGATACATCGGAAACACCATATATTTT.

This sequence joins TRBV27 and TRBJ2-1; TRBD2 aligns across 10 bases. V lost 8 bases to trimming and J lost 7 bases; unmatched junction nucleotides: 8. There are 14 residues in the CDR3. The germline V gene has CDR1 MNHEY and CDR2 SMNVEV (reference sequence). CDR3 nucleotide sequence: TGTGCCAGCTCCCTAGCGGGAGCCAGGAATGAGCAGTTCTTC. Its protein product is CASSLAGARNEQFF.